Below are 25 T cell receptor beta chains sequenced from a single sample in a study of T cell responses to AZD1222 COVID-19 vaccine. The protocol was immunoSEQ multiplex PCR, while the TCRdb copy is restricted to in-frame clones and leaves out a portion. The sample yields roughly 100,000 clones, 89% seen once. Material: peripheral blood, obtained on day 0 of AZD1222 vaccination. The receptors here all came from an adult in good health.

This clone was counted between two and nine times. This rearrangement joins TRBV11-2 to TRBJ2-7; D perhaps matches TRBD1 (6 bases). From germline, CDR1 is SGHAT and CDR2 FQNNGV. The V end lost 3 bases, the J end lost 3 bases, and 18 bases lay between the germline ends. The CDR3 covers 16 residues. The CDR3 DNA is TGTGCCAGCAGCTTCGGCAGGGGAAATCGGGTCTACGAGCAGTACTTC. It codes for CASSFGRGNRVYEQYF.

The chain has TRBV7-9 and TRBJ2-7; maybe TRBD2 (6 bases). CDR3 length: 14 residues. The germline V and J ends were trimmed by 4 bases and 3 bases, with 13 bases remaining between them. Per germline, CDR1 SEHNR and CDR2 FQNEAQ (reference sequence). Written as DNA, the CDR3 is TGTGCCAGCAGCTCGACTAGTGGGGGCTACGAGCAGTACTTC. This gives the protein CASSSTSGGYEQYF.

V usage is TRBV6-5 and J usage is TRBJ2-2; D gene uncertain. CDR1 MNHEY and CDR2 SVGAGI come from the germline V gene. The CDR3 loop spans 14 amino acids. The V and J ends lost 4 bases and 5 bases respectively, with 11 bases between them. The CDR3, as DNA: TGTGCCAGCAGTTGGACCACGGAGACCGGGGAGCTGTTTTTT. Translated: CASSWTTETGELFF.

V usage is TRBV10-2 and J usage is TRBJ1-3; the D gene is possibly TRBD1 (5 bases). Trimming shortened V by 7 bases and J by 3 bases, and 7 bases separated the two germline ends. CDR3 size: 12 residues. Germline-derived CDR1 and CDR2 are WSHSY and SAAADI. CDR3 region: CASNGGGNTIYF. DNA of the CDR3: TGCGCCAGCAACGGGGGTGGAAACACCATATATTTT.

The chain links TRBV3-1 (or the pseudogene TRBV3-2) to TRBJ2-3; TRBD2 matches 8 bases. Germline V gives CDR1 LGHDT, CDR2 YNNKEL (reference sequence). Trimming took 1 base from V and 7 from J; bases not matched to a gene: 10. This CDR3 spans 16 amino acids. The CDR3 loop reads CASSQVPGAGGNTQYF. As DNA, the CDR3 is TGTGCCAGCAGCCAAGTTCCCGGGGCGGGGGGTAATACGCAGTATTTT.

This clone is a singleton in its sample. This chain joins TRBV5-4 and TRBJ2-5, with D uncertain. V was trimmed by 0 bases and J by 2 bases, leaving 11 bases between them. The CDR3 loop spans 15 amino acids. Germline V gene data show CDR1 as SGHNT and CDR2 as YYREEE (reference sequence). The CDR3 coding sequence is TGTGCCAGCAGCTTGGAATCGCCCTTACAAGAGACCCAGTACTTC. This encodes CASSLESPLQETQYF.

The chain recombines TRBV30 with TRBJ2-5; D is perhaps TRBD2 (5 bases). Germline CDR1 and CDR2: GTSNPN and SVGIG (reference sequence). CDR3 length: 16 residues. V lost 8 bases to trimming and J lost 0 bases, with 22 bases between them. The CDR3 region is CALDFGEGLYQETQYF. CDR3 sequence (DNA): TGTGCCCTGGATTTCGGAGAGGGCCTGTACCAAGAGACCCAGTACTTC.

V and J are TRBV4-1 and TRBJ2-3, with D perhaps TRBD1 (6 bases). The CDR3 covers 13 residues. The V gene lost 1 base and the J gene lost 4 bases, with 6 bases spanning the gap. Germline V gene lookup returns CDR1 MGHRA and CDR2 YSYEKL. The CDR3 DNA reads TGCGCCAGCAGCCAAGGACAGGCAGATACGCAGTATTTT. Translating gives CASSQGQADTQYF.

This clone was picked up one time. The chain carries TRBV6-5 and TRBJ1-1; D gene uncertain. V was clipped by 8 bases and J by 2 bases, with 12 bases between them. Germline V lookup: CDR1 MNHEY, CDR2 SVGAGI. This CDR3 is 13 amino acids long. The CDR3 loop reads CASATGLNTEAFF. As DNA, the CDR3 is TGTGCCAGCGCGACGGGTTTAAACACTGAAGCTTTCTTT.

The count of this clone is one. The chain uses TRBV12-3 or TRBV12-4 and TRBJ2-3; tentatively, D is TRBD2 (5 bases). The CDR3 runs 13 residues. Trimming took off 4 bases at V and 0 bases at J, with 5 bases between the two ends. CDR3 sequence reads: CASSSGSTDTQYF. CDR3 bases: TGTGCCAGCAGTTCGGGGAGCACAGATACGCAGTATTTT.

The CDR3 nucleotides are TGTGCCACTAGGACAGGGACCACCGGGGAGCTGTTTTTT. It is translated as CATRTGTTGELFF. This chain uses TRBV19 with TRBJ2-2; TRBD1 matches at 8 bases. CDR1 is LNHDA and CDR2 is SQIVND in the germline V gene (reference sequence). V was pared by 10 bases and J by 4 bases, with 5 bases of the junction left unmatched. The CDR3 runs 13 residues.

In DNA, the CDR3 is TGTGCCACCAGTGATGGGGGACAGGGGGTTTACAATGAGCAGTTCTTC. Its translation: CATSDGGQGVYNEQFF. V is TRBV24-1 and J is TRBJ2-1; the match to TRBD1 covers 11 bases. V lost 3 bases and J lost 4; bases outside the gene matches: 4. Germline V gene lookup returns CDR1 KGHDR and CDR2 SFDVKD. The CDR3 contains 16 residues.

The rearrangement uses TRBV6-5 and TRBJ2-1; tentatively, D is TRBD1 (6 bases). The CDR3 is 15 amino acids. Germline V gene lookup returns CDR1 MNHEY and CDR2 SVGAGI. Between the trimmed V and J ends, which lost 2 bases and 3 bases, there was a span of 11 bases. The CDR3 nucleotides read TGTGCCAGCAGTTACCCTCGGACAGTCTACAATGAGCAGTTCTTC. Protein sequence: CASSYPRTVYNEQFF.

Here the CDR3 DNA reads TGTGCCAGCAGCTTTACGGGGGCTCTGGGCTACACCTTC. Amino acid sequence: CASSFTGALGYTF. The rearrangement uses TRBV11-3 and TRBJ1-2, with D perhaps TRBD1 (6 bases). The V end was cut by 3 bases, the J end by 8 bases, with 13 bases between. The CDR3 is 13 amino acids. Germline V gives CDR1 SGHNT, CDR2 YENEEA. The full variable domain, completed using reference TRBV11-3 and TRBJ1-2, is EAGVVQSPRYKIIEKKQPVAFWCNPISGHNTLYWYLQNLGQGPELLIRYENEEAVDDSQLPKDRFSAERLKGVDSTLKIQPAELGDSAVYLCASSFTGALGYTFGSGTRLTVV.

This chain uses TRBV2 with TRBJ2-7; D is possibly TRBD2 (6 bases). Germline-derived CDR1 and CDR2 are SNHLY and FYNNEI. The V end was cut by 8 bases, the J end by 4 bases, with 15 bases between. This CDR3 region has 13 residues. This CDR3 reads CASGRPFSYEQYF. The CDR3 nucleotides read TGTGCCAGCGGGAGGCCCTTCTCGTACGAGCAGTACTTC.

The rearrangement joins TRBV6-1 to TRBJ2-6, with D uncertain. Looked up from germline, CDR1 is MNHNS and CDR2 is SASEGT. The CDR3 is made up of 14 amino acids. V dropped 5 bases and J dropped 4 bases, with 9 bases sitting between them. CDR3 DNA sequence: TGTGCCAGCAGTCCCCCCCCCGGGGCCAACGTCCTGACTTTC. Translated, it gives CASSPPPGANVLTF.

V gene TRBV20-1 combines with J gene TRBJ2-7; TRBD1 agrees at 9 bases. Germline CDR1 is DFQATT and CDR2 is SNEGSKA (reference sequence). This CDR3 is 16 amino acids long. The V gene end was trimmed by 3 bases and the J gene end by 0 bases; junction bases not matched to a gene: 9. CDR3 residues: CSASGIRDRVSYEQYF. The DNA for the CDR3 is TGCAGTGCTAGTGGGATCCGGGACAGGGTCTCCTACGAGCAGTACTTC.

J is TRBJ1-5 and V is TRBV28, with D possibly matching TRBD1 (5 bases). The V gene's germline CDR1 is MDHEN and CDR2 SYDVKM. CDR3 length equals 17 residues. Trimming left V 6 bases short and J 3 bases short, with 21 bases between. The CDR3 nucleotides are TGTGCCAGCAGATCTTCCCGGGACTGGGATGTCAATCAGCCCCAGCATTTT. Its protein is CASRSSRDWDVNQPQHF.

This clone was seen more than once but under ten times. The V and J genes are TRBV7-9 and TRBJ1-1; D not resolved. Germline V gene lookup returns CDR1 SEHNR and CDR2 FQNEAQ (reference sequence). The germline V and J ends were trimmed by 2 bases and 8 bases, with 6 bases remaining between them. The CDR3 contains 11 residues. The CDR3 spells CASSLFGEAFF. DNA for the CDR3: TGTGCCAGCAGCTTATTCGGGGAAGCTTTCTTT. Drawing the rest from reference TRBV7-9 and TRBJ1-1, the complete variable domain is DTGVSQNPRHKITKRGQNVTFRCDPISEHNRLYWYRQTLGQGPEFLTYFQNEAQLEKSRLLSDRFSAERPKGSFSTLEIQRTEQGDSAMYLCASSLFGEAFFGQGTRLTVV.

The CDR3 sequence is CAISESKGSGVYEQYF. For the CDR3, the DNA is TGTGCCATCAGTGAGTCAAAGGGGTCAGGGGTCTACGAGCAGTACTTC. This sequence joins TRBV10-3 and TRBJ2-7; possible D gene TRBD1, 6 bases. The V gene lost 0 bases and the J gene lost 3 bases, with 15 bases spanning the gap. The CDR3 runs 16 residues. In germline, CDR1 is ENHRY, CDR2 SYGVKD.

V is TRBV4-1 and J is TRBJ2-3; the D gene is possibly TRBD2 (5 bases). Germline CDR1 is MGHRA and CDR2 is YSYEKL. The CDR3 covers 15 residues. Trimming removed 2 bases at V and 1 base at J, with 10 bases between. The CDR3 region has the DNA TGCGCCAGCAGCCAACGTATCGGGGGCACAGATACGCAGTATTTT. As protein: CASSQRIGGTDTQYF.

The chain carries TRBV5-1 and TRBJ1-5, with D unresolved. V was trimmed by 1 base and J by 2 bases, leaving 7 bases between them. The CDR3 runs 14 residues. The germline V gene encodes CDR1 SGHRS and CDR2 YFSETQ. In DNA form, the CDR3 reads TGCGCCAGCAGCTTGAGTTTTGGCAATCAGCCCCAGCATTTT. Translating gives CASSLSFGNQPQHF.

The chain combines TRBV27 with TRBJ2-5; 9 bases fit TRBD2. The junction had 7 bases not matched to a gene; V was cut back by 7 bases and J by 4 bases. Germline V gene sequence: CDR1 MNHEY, CDR2 SMNVEV (reference sequence). This CDR3 has 14 amino acids. CDR3 DNA: TGTGCCAGCAAGGTGGCGGGGGGGAGAGAGACCCAGTACTTC. Translating gives CASKVAGGRETQYF.

The J gene is TRBJ2-1, the V gene TRBV4-1, with D possibly TRBD1 on 6 matching bases. Trimming pared 3 bases from V and 1 base from J, leaving 16 bases between. Germline assignment: CDR1 MGHRA and CDR2 YSYEKL. There are 17 residues in the CDR3. This CDR3 is CASSHKPPGDSYNEQFF. The DNA of the CDR3 is TGCGCCAGCAGCCACAAACCGCCAGGGGATTCCTACAATGAGCAGTTCTTC.

This clone appeared a single time. J is TRBJ1-1 and V is TRBV5-6; 9 bases are shared with TRBD1. J lost 2 bases, V lost 2 bases, and 7 bases had no gene match. Germline V lookup: CDR1 SGHDT, CDR2 YYEEEE. CDR3 length: 16 residues. The CDR3 DNA reads as TGTGCCAGCAGCTTACTAGGGGACAGGGATAACACTGAAGCTTTCTTT. As protein: CASSLLGDRDNTEAFF. The variable domain in full, with the rest retrieved from reference TRBV5-6 and TRBJ1-1, is DAGVTQSPTHLIKTRGQQVTLRCSPKSGHDTVSWYQQALGQGPQFIFQYYEEEERQRGNFPDRFSGHQFPNYSSELNVNALLLGDSALYLCASSLLGDRDNTEAFFGQGTRLTVV.